This T cell receptor (beta chain) is from a study of T cell responses to AZD1222 COVID-19 vaccine. The study, taken as a whole, reports: Rises in breadth and depth of Spike-specific TCRs came after two AZD1222 doses. The reported proportion of spike-specific TCRs targeting unmutated variant regions was nearly half.

With regard to this clone: What it recognizes is unknown.

The CDR3 extends over 13 amino acids. Trimming cost V 1 base and J 10 bases, with 10 bases left between them. Per the germline V gene, CDR1 is LGHNA and CDR2 is YNFKEQ. TCRdb keeps only in-frame clones here, not all; method: immunoSEQ multiplex PCR. The sample gives some 110,000 clones, 88% of which show up once; about 4% is in the top ten. The chain carries TRBV4-2 and TRBJ2-2, with D possibly called TRBD1 or TRBD2 (5 bases each). This TCR came from an adult who received the AZD1222 COVID-19 vaccine. Specimen: peripheral blood, collected 28 days after the second AZD1222 dose. CDR3 bases: TGTGCCAGCAGCCAAGTGAGAGGGGAGGAGCTGTTTTTT. Its protein product is CASSQVRGEELFF.